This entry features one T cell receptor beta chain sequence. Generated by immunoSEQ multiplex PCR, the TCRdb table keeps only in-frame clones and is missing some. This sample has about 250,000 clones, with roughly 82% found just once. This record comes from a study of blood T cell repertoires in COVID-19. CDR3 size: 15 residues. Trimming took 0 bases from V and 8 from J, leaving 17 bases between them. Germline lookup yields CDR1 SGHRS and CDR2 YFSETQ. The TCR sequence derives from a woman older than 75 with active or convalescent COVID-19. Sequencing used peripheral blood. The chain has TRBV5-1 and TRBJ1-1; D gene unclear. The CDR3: CASSLDFLSDGEAFF. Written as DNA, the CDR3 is TGCGCCAGCAGCTTGGACTTTCTTAGCGACGGGGAAGCTTTCTTT.